These 24 T cell receptor beta chains share one sample of origin, sequenced in a study of tumor-infiltrating lymphocytes in primary liver carcinoma. They got blood RNA out of unsorted whole blood and also pulled out germline DNA. Reverse transcription of about 0.5 ug total RNA with a constant-region primer produced TCR beta cDNA. Researchers made the TCR beta libraries by running three nested multiplex PCR rounds with slightly modified ARM-PCR. The first two PCR rounds used TRBV1-TRBV30 primers with a Cbeta primer, approximately 10 cycles each. One entry per CDR3 protein, called by TCRdb with MiXCR from the multiplex PCR reads. Of approximately 300,000 distinct CDR3 sequences in the sample, about 62% were seen once. Sequenced sample: peripheral blood. These TCRs come from a man aged 35-49 years with primary liver carcinoma and hepatitis B virus infection.

Notes on this clonotype: Germline is not matched at one junction end, which may reflect a read error. The rearrangement links TRBV6-2 or TRBV6-3 to TRBJ2-1; the D gene is possibly TRBD2 (6 bases). Germline CDR1 MNHEY, CDR2 SVGEGT. The CDR3 extends over 16 amino acids. DNA of the CDR3: TGTGCCAGCAGTTTTGGGATTAGCGGAAACTACAATGAGCAATTCTTC. It yields the protein CASSFGISGNYNEQFF.

This clonotype was observed many times. J is TRBJ1-5 and V is TRBV6-2 or TRBV6-3, with TRBD1 identical over 7 bases. The CDR3 is 15 residues long. V shed 6 bases, J shed 0 bases, and the junction held 5 bases outside the gene matches. Germline CDR1 reads MNHEY; CDR2 reads SVGEGT. The CDR3 loop is CASRRGQLSNQPQHF. The DNA of the CDR3 is TGTGCCAGCAGAAGGGGACAGCTTAGCAATCAGCCCCAGCATTTT.

As for this clonotype: This may be a read error: a much more frequent sequence differs by one nucleotide. CDR3 DNA sequence: TGCAGATTCCGGGACAGCGGGGTGGATGGCTACACCTTC. Amino acids: CRFRDSGVDGYTF. The chain joins TRBV29-1 to TRBJ1-2; 7 bases are a match to TRBD1. The CDR3 sequence is 13 residues long. The germline V gene encodes CDR1 SQVTM and CDR2 ANQGSEA.

V and J are TRBV30 and TRBJ2-1, with D unresolved. V was cut by 1 base and J by 6 bases, with 4 bases left in between. Germline lookup yields CDR1 GTSNPN and CDR2 SVGIG (reference sequence). The CDR3 sequence is 11 residues long. Here the CDR3 reads CAWSGCNEQFF. CDR3 DNA: TGTGCCTGGAGTGGGTGCAATGAGCAGTTCTTC. Full variable domain (outside the CDR3, taken from reference TRBV30 and TRBJ2-1): SQTIHQWPATLVQPVGSPLSLECTVEGTSNPNLYWYRQAAGRGLQLLFYSVGIGQISSEVPQNLSASRPQDRQFILSSKKLLLSDSGFYLCAWSGCNEQFFGPGTRLTVL.

This clonotype was seen many times. In nucleotides, the CDR3 is TGTGCCAGCAGCCTCGGACTAGCGGATAGCACAGATACGCAGTATTTT. This translates into CASSLGLADSTDTQYF. The V call is TRBV12-3 or TRBV12-4, the J call TRBJ2-3; 10 nucleotides agree with TRBD2. CDR3 length: 16 residues. The junction had 6 bases not matched to a gene; V was cut back by 6 bases and J by 0 bases.

The table lists this clonotype with a count of one. Its ends do not fully match the called genes, so a read error is possible. The V and J genes are TRBV11-2 and TRBJ2-1; no clear D gene. This CDR3 contains 13 residues. In germline, CDR1 is SGHAT, CDR2 FQNNGV. CDR3 bases: TGTACCAGTAGGGTTGGCCTGAACAATGAGCAGTTCTTC. This sequence encodes CTSRVGLNNEQFF.

To note about this clonotype: This could be a read error, since a much larger clone is one nucleotide away. The chain uses TRBV6-6 and TRBJ2-1; 7 bases agree with TRBD2. The CDR3 is 14 residues long. V gave up 8 bases and J gave up 14 bases; unmatched junction bases: 18. The germline V gene has CDR1 MNHNY and CDR2 SVGAGI (reference sequence). CDR3 region: CASSKFLGGAGKFF. The DNA of the CDR3 is TGTGCCAGCTCGAAATTCTTGGGAGGGGCAGGGAAGTTCTTC.

Remarks on this clonotype: With a much larger clone just one base away, this may be a read error. V gene TRBV6-2 or TRBV6-3 combines with J gene TRBJ1-1; unclear D gene. The germline V gene has CDR1 MNHEY and CDR2 SVGEGT. CDR3 length equals 15 residues. CDR3 bases: TGTGCCAGCAGTCGACCCAGGCTGGGGAACACTGAAGTTTTCTTT. Protein sequence: CASSRPRLGNTEVFF.

V gene TRBV11-2 combines with J gene TRBJ1-1, with a tentative D call TRBD1 (5 bases). V lost 10 bases to trimming and J lost 2 bases, with 23 bases between them. The CDR3 extends over 16 amino acids. Per the germline V gene, CDR1 is SGHAT and CDR2 is FQNNGV. The CDR3 bases are TGTGCCAACAGTCACTTACCTCGGGGGATTAACACTGAAGCTTTCTTT. Translation: CANSHLPRGINTEAFF. The variable domain in full, with the rest retrieved from reference TRBV11-2 and TRBJ1-1, is EAGVAQSPRYKIIEKRQSVAFWCNPISGHATLYWYQQILGQGPKLLIQFQNNGVVDDSQLPKDRFSAERLKGVDSTLKIQPAKLEDSAVYLCANSHLPRGINTEAFFGQGTRLTVV.

Comments on this clonotype: This may arise from a read error, as a much more abundant clone is one base away. The DNA is omitted, as the CDR3 cannot be located on it reliably, and the CDR3 follows TCRdb's listing. The gene calls are TRBV6-1 and TRBJ1-6; TRBD1 was called by the table and not checked on the DNA. The CDR3 length equals 15 residues, ends included. Looked up from germline, CDR1 is MNHNS and CDR2 is SASEGT. The CDR3 reads CASSEFARGNSPLNF.

At least ten counts were recorded for this clonotype. The V and J genes are TRBV6-6 and TRBJ2-5; D is undetermined. CDR3 size: 13 residues. The germline CDR1 and CDR2 sequences are MNHNY and SVGAGI (reference sequence). Trimming removed 7 bases at V and 4 bases at J, with 13 bases between. The CDR3 sequence is CASTDLPPETQYF. The CDR3 nucleotides are TGTGCCAGCACGGACCTGCCCCCAGAGACCCAGTACTTC.

The rearrangement uses TRBV28 and TRBJ2-1; possibly TRBD1 or TRBD2 for D (5 bases each). Germline V gives CDR1 MDHEN, CDR2 SYDVKM. CDR3 length: 15 residues. V lost 7 bases, J lost 0 bases, and 13 bases lay in between. CDR3: CASTGWGSSYNEQFF. The CDR3 bases are TGTGCCAGCACTGGTTGGGGGAGCTCCTACAATGAGCAGTTCTTC.

This clonotype was seen many times. The CDR3 DNA is TGTGCCATCAGCAGGACAGGGTCGGGTCAGCCCCAGCATTTT. This gives the protein CAISRTGSGQPQHF. The rearrangement joins TRBV10-3 to TRBJ1-5; 8 bases fit TRBD1. The CDR3 is made up of 14 amino acids. V dropped 6 bases and J dropped 6; count of bases not matched to a gene: 7. Germline values: CDR1 ENHRY, CDR2 SYGVKD.

The rearrangement joins TRBV5-4 to TRBJ2-1; TRBD2 might be the D (6 bases). V gave up 0 bases and J gave up 4 bases, with 11 bases separating them. Per germline, CDR1 SGHNT and CDR2 YYREEE (reference sequence). This CDR3 is built from 15 residues. The CDR3 coding sequence is TGTGCCAGCAGCTTGGAGGCTAGCGCTTACAATGAGCAGTTCTTC. Protein product: CASSLEASAYNEQFF.

As regards this clonotype: Since a much larger clone is just one base distant, this may be a read error. The chain recombines TRBV5-4 with TRBJ2-7; D is possibly TRBD2 (6 bases). Germline CDR1 reads SGHNT; CDR2 reads YYREEE (reference sequence). This CDR3 has 13 amino acids. The V gene lost 4 bases and the J gene lost 3 bases, with 11 bases spanning the gap. The CDR3 DNA follows: TGTGCCAGCAGCATCGGGGGATACTACGAGCAGTACTTC. It specifies CASSIGGYYEQYF. The full variable domain, rest sourced from reference TRBV5-4 and TRBJ2-7, is ETGVTQSPTHLIKTRGQQVTLRCSSQSGHNTVSWYQQALGQGPQFIFQYYREEENGRGNFPPRFSGLQFPNYSSELNVNALELDDSALYLCASSIGGYYEQYFGPGTRLTVT.

The chain employs TRBV6-5 and TRBJ2-1; 9 bases agree with TRBD2. J lost 3 bases, V lost 9 bases, and 9 bases had no gene match. CDR1 is MNHEY, CDR2 SVGAGI, per germline. CDR3 size: 15 residues. This CDR3 reads CARRIAGVSYNEQFF. The CDR3 DNA reads TGTGCCAGGAGGATAGCGGGAGTAAGCTACAATGAGCAGTTCTTC.

This chain uses TRBV12-3 or TRBV12-4 with TRBJ2-3, with TRBD2 as a possible D gene (6 bases). CDR3 length: 14 amino acids. V was pared by 8 bases and J by 2 bases, with 14 bases between. The DNA of the CDR3 is TGTGCCAGCCGTCTGACTAGTACCACAGATACGCAGTATTTT. It is translated as CASRLTSTTDTQYF.

The J gene is TRBJ2-5, the V gene TRBV6-5, with TRBD2 matching 7 bases. The CDR3 has 15 amino acids. V shed 4 bases, J shed 6 bases, and the junction held 11 bases outside the gene matches. Germline V gives CDR1 MNHEY, CDR2 SVGAGI. CDR3 residues: CASSSPGLRTKTQYF. The CDR3 bases are TGTGCCAGCAGTTCGCCGGGACTACGGACGAAGACCCAGTACTTC.

Comment on this clonotype: This may stem from a read error, because a much larger clone lies one nucleotide away. This CDR3 is missing its conserved last phenylalanine or tryptophan, likely due to a read error. V and J are TRBV29-1 and TRBJ2-2; the D call may be TRBD1 or TRBD2 (5 bases each). The V end lost 7 bases, the J end lost 1 base, and 10 bases lay between the germline ends. CDR1 and CDR2 from the germline V gene are SQVTM and ANQGSEA. The CDR3 has 13 amino acids. CDR3 DNA: TGCAGCGGTGGGGGACGGAACACCGGGGAGCTGTTTATT. It translates to CSGGGRNTGELFI.

Remarks on this clonotype: This could be a read error, since a much larger clone is one nucleotide away. CDR3 amino acids: CASTGDRRASGSDEQFF. The CDR3 DNA is TGTGCCAGCACTGGGGACAGGCGGGCTAGCGGGAGCGATGAGCAGTTCTTC. V and J are TRBV12-3 or TRBV12-4 and TRBJ2-1; 10 nucleotides match TRBD2. This CDR3 is built from 17 residues. Losses at the gene ends were 7 bases for V and 8 bases for J; bases not matched to a gene: 17.

Of note for this clonotype: A much larger clone sits a single nucleotide away, making a read error possible. V and J are TRBV12-3 or TRBV12-4 and TRBJ2-3; D ambiguous. The CDR3 contains 14 residues. The CDR3 DNA reads as TGTGTCAGCAGTTTAATGACTAGCACAGATACGCAGTATTTT. Encoded protein: CVSSLMTSTDTQYF.

This clonotype showed up many times. The V and J genes are TRBV29-1 and TRBJ2-1; D unresolved. Per the germline V gene, CDR1 is SQVTM and CDR2 is ANQGSEA. V lost 2 bases and J 0 bases, leaving 5 bases between the germline ends. There are 13 residues in the CDR3. The CDR3 DNA reads TGCAGCGTTGAAACCAGCTCCTACAATGAGCAGTTCTTC. Translation gives CSVETSSYNEQFF.

The chain recombines TRBV28 with TRBJ2-7, with 11 bases identical to TRBD2. In germline, CDR1 is MDHEN, CDR2 SYDVKM. After removal of 5 bases from V and 2 bases from J, the junction contained 5 bases not matched to a gene. CDR3 length: 15 residues. The CDR3 loop reads CASSKTSGVAYEQYF. As DNA, the CDR3 is TGTGCCAGCAGTAAGACTAGCGGGGTGGCCTACGAGCAGTACTTC.

V is TRBV5-5 and J is TRBJ2-7; TRBD2 matches 11 bases. Looked up from germline, CDR1 is SGHKS and CDR2 is YYEKEE (reference sequence). The CDR3 consists of 14 residues. V lost 4 bases to trimming and J lost 4 bases; unmatched junction nucleotides: 4. Written as DNA, the CDR3 is TGTGCCAGCAGCCCACTAGCGGGAGTATACGAGCAGTACTTC. Amino acids: CASSPLAGVYEQYF.